Listed below are T cell receptor beta chains from one sample, sequenced in a study of Ad26.COV2.S vaccination and SARS-CoV-2 variants. The method was immunoSEQ multiplex PCR; TCRdb's version includes in-frame clones alone and lacks a portion of them. The sample contains more than 300,000 clones, roughly 86% of which appear only once. This specimen consisted of peripheral blood, obtained in a trial of Ad26.COV2.S vaccine versus placebo. These receptors originate from a person aged 18-60 years who received the Ad26.COV2.S COVID-19 vaccine or a placebo. CDR3s include the opening cysteine and the closing phenylalanine or tryptophan. The D gene is left open where the match is weak. A clone size is listed for some rows: how often the clone was seen (once, few, many), or a class if it is expanded.

d_gene: .
abundance: .
v_gene: TRBV15
j_gene: TRBJ2-5
CDR3aa: CATSPRPVADKETQYF
CDR3nt: TGTGCCACCAGCCCGAGGCCCGTAGCGGACAAAGAGACCCAGTACTTC

d_gene: TRBD1
abundance: .
v_gene: TRBV5-1
j_gene: TRBJ1-6
CDR3aa: CASRLTGLGSPLHF
CDR3nt: TGCGCCAGCAGGCTGACAGGGTTGGGTTCACCCCTCCACTTT

d_gene: .
abundance: .
v_gene: TRBV6-2/TRBV6-3
j_gene: TRBJ1-1
CDR3aa: CASSYWVNTEAFF
CDR3nt: TGTGCCAGCAGTTACTGGGTGAACACTGAAGCTTTCTTT

d_gene: TRBD2
abundance: .
v_gene: TRBV14
j_gene: TRBJ2-3
CDR3aa: CASSPGIAGGTDTQYF
CDR3nt: TGTGCCAGCAGTCCGGGAATAGCGGGGGGAACAGATACGCAGTATTTT

d_gene: .
abundance: .
v_gene: TRBV5-1
j_gene: TRBJ1-2
CDR3aa: CASSLGSGVYGYTF
CDR3nt: TGCGCCAGCAGCTTGGGTTCAGGGGTCTATGGCTACACCTTC

d_gene: TRBD1
abundance: .
v_gene: TRBV12-3/TRBV12-4
j_gene: TRBJ1-4
CDR3aa: CASSPGQTLFF
CDR3nt: TGTGCCAGCAGTCCGGGACAGACCCTGTTTTTT

d_gene: .
abundance: .
v_gene: TRBV6-2/TRBV6-3
j_gene: TRBJ1-2
CDR3aa: CASSYGSVGAGYTF
CDR3nt: TGTGCCAGCAGTTACGGGTCGGTGGGGGCTGGCTACACCTTC

d_gene: .
abundance: .
v_gene: TRBV3-1/TRBV3-2
j_gene: TRBJ1-6
CDR3aa: CASSPKGRPPDF
CDR3nt: TGTGCCAGCAGCCCAAAAGGACGCCCACCCGATTTT

d_gene: .
abundance: .
v_gene: TRBV6-6
j_gene: TRBJ1-2
CDR3aa: CASSVETGSSGYTF
CDR3nt: TGTGCCAGCAGCGTGGAGACAGGCTCGAGTGGCTACACCTTC

d_gene: .
abundance: .
v_gene: TRBV6-5
j_gene: TRBJ1-1
CDR3aa: CASSYVLEGKAFF
CDR3nt: TGTGCCAGCAGTTACGTTCTCGAGGGGAAAGCTTTCTTT

d_gene: TRBD2
abundance: few
v_gene: TRBV6-4
j_gene: TRBJ2-1
CDR3aa: CASSTSGGADNEQFF
CDR3nt: TGTGCCAGCAGCACTAGCGGGGGGGCCGACAATGAGCAGTTCTTC